One sample yielded the 9 T cell receptor beta chains listed below, sequenced in a study of blood T cell dynamics during melanoma immunotherapy (dated by TCRdb to the early 2020s). Read against the paper, the sample's time point label means: pre-treatment baseline. Library preparation used the immunoSEQ multiplex PCR assay. TCRdb stores this immuneACCESS table with in-frame sequences only. Part of the clones is absent; in the studies checked, under half of the shortfall reflects unresolved V genes, and no reason is known for the rest. The sample contains about 11,000 clones, roughly 81% of them found a single time. The ten largest clones add up to around 13% of the sample. Sequences were derived from blood, sampled from a patient treated with checkpoint blockade. Receptors originate from a human donor with melanoma.

This sequence joins TRBV6-5 and TRBJ1-5; maybe TRBD1 (6 bases). Germline loops: CDR1 MNHEY, CDR2 SVGAGI. The germline V and J ends were trimmed by 2 bases and 15 bases, with 14 bases remaining between them. This CDR3 region has 12 residues. CDR3 in amino acids: CASSYRRTTGHF. Written as DNA, the CDR3 is TGTGCCAGCAGTTACCGCCGAACGACAGGGCATTTT.

The rearrangement joins TRBV19 to TRBJ2-7; the match to TRBD1 covers 10 bases. This CDR3 comprises 15 residues. The germline V gene encodes CDR1 LNHDA and CDR2 SQIVND (reference sequence). V was clipped by 2 bases and J by 2 bases; unmatched bases: 3. The CDR3 protein is CASSIKGQGTYEQYF. DNA for the CDR3: TGTGCCAGTAGTATAAAGGGACAGGGGACCTACGAGCAGTACTTC. Filled out from reference TRBV19 and TRBJ2-7, the complete variable domain reads DGGITQSPKYLFRKEGQNVTLSCEQNLNHDAMYWYRQDPGQGLRLIYYSQIVNDFQKGDIAEGYSVSREKKESFPLTVTSAQKNPTAFYLCASSIKGQGTYEQYFGPGTRLTVT.

The rearrangement joins TRBV12-5 to TRBJ2-5, with 7 bases lining up with TRBD1. The CDR3 length is 16 residues. Germline V gene lookup returns CDR1 LGHNT and CDR2 FRNRAP. V was clipped by 2 bases and J by 4 bases; unmatched bases: 10. CDR3 sequence: CASGLLRPTGSETQYF. The CDR3, as DNA: TGTGCTAGTGGTTTGCTCCGCCCGACAGGGTCAGAGACCCAGTACTTC.

The V and J genes are TRBV6-1 and TRBJ1-2; D is possibly TRBD1 (5 bases). Trimming pared 3 bases from V and 4 bases from J, leaving 18 bases between. CDR3 size: 16 residues. CDR1 is MNHNS, CDR2 SASEGT, per germline. The CDR3 loop reads CASSDRERSLSYGYTF. The DNA for the CDR3 is TGTGCCAGCAGTGACAGGGAGCGATCTCTGTCCTATGGCTACACCTTC.

The V and J genes are TRBV11-2 and TRBJ2-7; 8 nucleotides match TRBD1. The junction had 14 bases not matched to a gene; V was cut back by 5 bases and J by 5 bases. This CDR3 has 16 residues. The germline V gene has CDR1 SGHAT and CDR2 FQNNGV. CDR3 DNA sequence: TGTGCCAGCAGCCCGCGATCAGGGGGCAGAGGGAACGAGCAGTACTTC. Its protein is CASSPRSGGRGNEQYF. The whole variable domain, filled in from reference TRBV11-2 and TRBJ2-7, reads EAGVAQSPRYKIIEKRQSVAFWCNPISGHATLYWYQQILGQGPKLLIQFQNNGVVDDSQLPKDRFSAERLKGVDSTLKIQPAKLEDSAVYLCASSPRSGGRGNEQYFGPGTRLTVT.

The chain carries TRBV2 and TRBJ1-4, with 8 bases lining up with TRBD1. Germline values: CDR1 SNHLY, CDR2 FYNNEI. This CDR3 region has 12 residues. Unmatched junction bases numbered 9, after V lost 6 bases and J lost 15 bases. The CDR3 here is CASSADRGRVFF. The CDR3 coding sequence is TGTGCCAGCAGCGCTGACAGGGGAAGAGTGTTTTTT.

The rearrangement joins TRBV4-3 to TRBJ1-1; D is unresolved. V was clipped by 2 bases and J by 1 base, with 2 bases between them. Germline values: CDR1 LGHNA, CDR2 YSLEER. The CDR3 runs to 12 residues. The CDR3 DNA is TGCGCCAGCAGCCAAACGAACACTGAAGCTTTCTTT. As protein: CASSQTNTEAFF.

The rearrangement joins TRBV5-1 to TRBJ2-7; D not certain. Trimming left V 0 bases short and J 4 bases short, with 8 bases between. CDR1 is SGHRS and CDR2 is YFSETQ in the germline V gene. The CDR3 has 13 residues. The CDR3: CASSLAEEYEQYF. CDR3 in DNA: TGCGCCAGCAGCTTGGCCGAAGAGTACGAGCAGTACTTC.

In DNA form, the CDR3 reads TGTGCCAGCAGCAGAGACCCCGGGACAGGGGGCTTCTATGGCTACACCTTC. It yields the protein CASSRDPGTGGFYGYTF. The chain combines TRBV9 with TRBJ1-2; TRBD1 agrees at 12 bases. Germline CDR1 SGDLS, CDR2 YYNGEE. The junction had 11 bases not matched to a gene; V was cut back by 4 bases and J by 4 bases. This CDR3 contains 17 residues.